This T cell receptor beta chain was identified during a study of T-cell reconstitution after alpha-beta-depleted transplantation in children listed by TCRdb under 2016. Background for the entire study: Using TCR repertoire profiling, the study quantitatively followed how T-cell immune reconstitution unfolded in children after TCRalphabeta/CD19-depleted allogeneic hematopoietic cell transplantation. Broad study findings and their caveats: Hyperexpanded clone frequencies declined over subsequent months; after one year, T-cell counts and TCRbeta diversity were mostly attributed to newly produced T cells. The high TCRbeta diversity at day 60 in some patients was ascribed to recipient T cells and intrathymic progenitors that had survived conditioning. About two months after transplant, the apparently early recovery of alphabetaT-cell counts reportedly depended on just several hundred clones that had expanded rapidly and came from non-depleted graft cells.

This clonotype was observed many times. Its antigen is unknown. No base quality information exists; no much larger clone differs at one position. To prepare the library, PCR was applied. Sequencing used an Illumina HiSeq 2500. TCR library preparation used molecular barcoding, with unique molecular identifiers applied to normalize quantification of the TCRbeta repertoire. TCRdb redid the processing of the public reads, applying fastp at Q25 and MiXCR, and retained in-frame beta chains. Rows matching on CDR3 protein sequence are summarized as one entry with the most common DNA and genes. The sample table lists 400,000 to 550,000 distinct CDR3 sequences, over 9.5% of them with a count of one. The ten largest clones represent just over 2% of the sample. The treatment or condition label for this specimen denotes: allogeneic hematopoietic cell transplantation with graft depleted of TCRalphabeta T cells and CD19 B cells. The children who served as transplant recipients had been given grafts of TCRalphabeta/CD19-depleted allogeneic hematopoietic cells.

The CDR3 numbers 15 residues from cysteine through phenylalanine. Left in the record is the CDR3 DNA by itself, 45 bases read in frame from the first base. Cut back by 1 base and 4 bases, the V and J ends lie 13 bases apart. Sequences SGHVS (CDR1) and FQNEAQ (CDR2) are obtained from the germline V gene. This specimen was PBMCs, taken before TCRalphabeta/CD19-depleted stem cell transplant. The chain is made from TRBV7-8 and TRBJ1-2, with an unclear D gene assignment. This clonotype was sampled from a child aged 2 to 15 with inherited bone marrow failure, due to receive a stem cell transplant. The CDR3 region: CASSLELSPSYGYTF. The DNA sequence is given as TGTGCCAGCAGCTTAGAATTATCCCCCAGCTATGGCTACACCTTC.